Each of the 4 T cell receptor beta chains below was sequenced from the same sample in a study of cytomegalovirus exposure and HLA in healthy donors. Measured with immunoSEQ multiplex PCR; TCRdb has only the in-frame clones, and not every one. The data contain 200,000 to 300,000 clones, 86% of them singletons. Sequenced material: PBMCs. These receptors came from a woman in her 30s in good health and CMV-seropositive.

CDR3 loop: CASSLSYGSLSDEQYF. The CDR3 region has the DNA TGTGCCAGCAGCCTCTCTTACGGGAGTCTAAGTGACGAGCAGTACTTC. V usage is TRBV7-8 and J usage is TRBJ2-7; TRBD2 might be the D (6 bases). The germline V gene has CDR1 SGHVS and CDR2 FQNEAQ. The CDR3 loop spans 16 amino acids. V was shortened by 5 bases and J by 5 bases, with 22 bases between the two germline ends. Drawing the rest from reference TRBV7-8 and TRBJ2-7, the complete variable domain is GAGVSQSPRYKVAKRGQDVALRCDPISGHVSLFWYQQALGQGPEFLTYFQNEAQLDKSGLPSDRFFAERPEGSVSTLKIQRTQQEDSAVYLCASSLSYGSLSDEQYFGPGTRLTVT.

V usage is TRBV6-1 and J usage is TRBJ2-7; the match to TRBD1 covers 7 bases. In germline, CDR1 is MNHNS, CDR2 SASEGT. This CDR3 is 13 amino acids long. V shed 6 bases, J shed 6 bases, and the junction held 8 bases outside the gene matches. The CDR3 region has the DNA TGTGCCAGCAGGGACTTACAGGGGACCGAGCAGTACTTC. Its translation is CASRDLQGTEQYF.

The V and J genes are TRBV13 and TRBJ2-7; D call uncertain. V lost 3 bases, J lost 9 bases, and 15 bases lay in between. The CDR3 spans 13 residues. In germline, CDR1 is PRHDT, CDR2 FYEKMQ (reference sequence). The DNA of the CDR3 is TGTGCCAGCAGCTTGGGCCCCAACCAAGGGCAGTACTTC. It is translated as CASSLGPNQGQYF.

This clone was seen only a few times. The chain carries TRBV27 and TRBJ1-2; 7 bases fit TRBD1. This CDR3 region has 13 residues. In germline, CDR1 is MNHEY, CDR2 SMNVEV (reference sequence). After removal of 6 bases from V and 3 bases from J, the junction contained 4 bases not matched to a gene. This CDR3 is CASRRGTDYGYTF. CDR3 in DNA: TGTGCCAGCAGGCGTGGGACAGACTATGGCTACACCTTC.